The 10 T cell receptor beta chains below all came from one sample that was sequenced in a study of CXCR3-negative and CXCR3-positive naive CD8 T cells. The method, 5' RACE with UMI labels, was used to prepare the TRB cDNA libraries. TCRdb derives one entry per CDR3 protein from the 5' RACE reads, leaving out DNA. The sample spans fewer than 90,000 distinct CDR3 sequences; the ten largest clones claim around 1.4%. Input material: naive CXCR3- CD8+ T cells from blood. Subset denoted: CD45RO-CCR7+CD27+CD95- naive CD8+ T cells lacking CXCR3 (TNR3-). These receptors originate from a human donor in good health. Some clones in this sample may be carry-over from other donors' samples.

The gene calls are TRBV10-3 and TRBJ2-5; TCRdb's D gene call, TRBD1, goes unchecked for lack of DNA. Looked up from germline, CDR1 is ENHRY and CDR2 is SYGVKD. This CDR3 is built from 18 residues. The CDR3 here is CAISEGTGARVFLETQYF.

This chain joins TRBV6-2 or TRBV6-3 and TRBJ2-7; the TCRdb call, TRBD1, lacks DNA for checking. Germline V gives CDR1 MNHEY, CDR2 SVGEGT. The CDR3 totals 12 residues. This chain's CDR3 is CAIQGAAYEQYF.

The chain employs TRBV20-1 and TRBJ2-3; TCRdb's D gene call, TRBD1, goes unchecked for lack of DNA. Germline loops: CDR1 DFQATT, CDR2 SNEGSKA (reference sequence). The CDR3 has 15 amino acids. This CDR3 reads CSARDRGSEIDTQYF.

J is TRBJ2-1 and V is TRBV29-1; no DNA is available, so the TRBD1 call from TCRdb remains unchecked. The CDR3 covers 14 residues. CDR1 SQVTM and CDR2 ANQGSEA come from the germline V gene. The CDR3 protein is CSVEDPATGYEQFF.

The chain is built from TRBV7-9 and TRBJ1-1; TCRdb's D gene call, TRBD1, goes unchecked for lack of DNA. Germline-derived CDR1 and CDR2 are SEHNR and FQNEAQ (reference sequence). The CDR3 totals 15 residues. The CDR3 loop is CASSPAMGGATEAFF.

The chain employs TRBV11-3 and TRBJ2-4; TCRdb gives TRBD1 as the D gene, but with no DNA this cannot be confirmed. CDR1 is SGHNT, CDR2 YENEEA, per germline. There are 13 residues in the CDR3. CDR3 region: CASTYRTGNIQYF.

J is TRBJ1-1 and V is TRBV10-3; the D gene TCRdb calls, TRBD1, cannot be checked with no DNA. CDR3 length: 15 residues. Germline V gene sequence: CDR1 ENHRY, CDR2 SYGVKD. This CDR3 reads CAISESGDRGTEAFF.

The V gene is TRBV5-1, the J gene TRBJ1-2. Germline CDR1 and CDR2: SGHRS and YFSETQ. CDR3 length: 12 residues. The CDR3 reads CASSLSSYGYTF.

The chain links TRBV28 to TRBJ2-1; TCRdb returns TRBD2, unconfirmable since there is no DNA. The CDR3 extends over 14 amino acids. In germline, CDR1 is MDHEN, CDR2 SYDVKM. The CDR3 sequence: CASSLVTSPMEQFF.

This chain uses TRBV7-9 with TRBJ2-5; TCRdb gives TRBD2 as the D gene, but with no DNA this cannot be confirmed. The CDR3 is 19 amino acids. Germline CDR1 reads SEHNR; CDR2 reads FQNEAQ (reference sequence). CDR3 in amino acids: CASSTIPGTSGSYQETQYF.